The rows below give T cell receptor beta chains drawn from one sample of a study of shared clonotypes between healthy human individuals. Profiled with immunoSEQ multiplex PCR; TCRdb holds only in-frame clones, not every one. The sample has about 2.1 million clones; over 85% are singletons. Specimen: naive CD8+ T cells from PBMCs. The receptors originated from a man aged 18 to 29 in good health. Some clones in this sample may be carry-over from other donors' samples. The CDR3 runs from the conserved cysteine through the conserved F or W. D genes are given only for firm matches. The size entry is marked missing in some rows and otherwise reads once, few, many or a size class.

D: NA
J: TRBJ2-7
size: NA
V: TRBV28
DNA: TGTGCCAGCATTAACAGGGCCCGATCCTACGAGCAGTACTTC
CDR3: CASINRARSYEQYF

D: NA
J: TRBJ1-1
size: NA
V: TRBV28
DNA: TGTGCCAGCAGACGTCTAAGGGATTTGGACACTGAAGCTTTCTTT
CDR3: CASRRLRDLDTEAFF

D: NA
J: TRBJ2-7
size: NA
V: TRBV9
DNA: TGTGCCAGCAGCGACGGAATTGACTACGAGCAGTACTTC
CDR3: CASSDGIDYEQYF

D: NA
J: TRBJ2-2
size: NA
V: TRBV29-1
DNA: TGCAGCGTTGAGGTTGTCTCAATCGGGGCCGGGGAGCTGTTTTTT
CDR3: CSVEVVSIGAGELFF

D: TRBD1
J: TRBJ2-7
size: NA
V: TRBV5-1
DNA: TGCGCCAGCAGCCTCTCCGGGACAGGCTACGAGCAGTACTTC
CDR3: CASSLSGTGYEQYF

D: NA
J: TRBJ2-6
size: once
V: TRBV7-6
DNA: TGTGCCAGCAGAGCAGGGACTGGGGCCAACGTCCTGACTTTC
CDR3: CASRAGTGANVLTF

D: TRBD2
J: TRBJ2-7
size: NA
V: TRBV6-1
DNA: TGTGCCAGCGGTGGAACAGCGGGGGACTCCTACGAGCAGTACTTC
CDR3: CASGGTAGDSYEQYF

D: TRBD1
J: TRBJ2-7
size: NA
V: TRBV29-1
DNA: TGCAGCGTTCGGGACAGGCCGTCCTACGAGCAGTACTTC
CDR3: CSVRDRPSYEQYF

D: TRBD2
J: TRBJ2-3
size: NA
V: TRBV27
DNA: TGTGCCAGCAGTTTATGGGCGGGAGGGGTAGATACGCAGTATTTT
CDR3: CASSLWAGGVDTQYF

D: TRBD1
J: TRBJ2-7
size: NA
V: TRBV2
DNA: TGTGCCAGCAGGAGGACAGGGTTCGAGCAGTACTTC
CDR3: CASRRTGFEQYF

D: TRBD2
J: TRBJ2-7
size: few
V: TRBV2
DNA: TGTGCCAGCCTATCCTCTAGCGGGAAACACTCCAACGAGCAGTACTTC
CDR3: CASLSSSGKHSNEQYF

D: NA
J: TRBJ2-3
size: NA
V: TRBV9
DNA: TGTGCCAGCAGCGTAGGCGTGGGAGACACAGATACGCAGTATTTT
CDR3: CASSVGVGDTDTQYF

D: NA
J: TRBJ2-2
size: once
V: TRBV6-5
DNA: TGTGCCAGCAGTTATATACTGCGGGGCACCGGGGAGCTGTTTTTT
CDR3: CASSYILRGTGELFF

D: NA
J: TRBJ1-2
size: NA
V: TRBV30
DNA: TGTGCCTGGAGTTTTGGGACATCTTATGGCTACACCTTC
CDR3: CAWSFGTSYGYTF

D: NA
J: TRBJ2-2
size: NA
V: TRBV19
DNA: TGTGCCAGTAGTATCCAGGGCGCGAACACCGGGGAGCTGTTTTTT
CDR3: CASSIQGANTGELFF

D: TRBD2
J: TRBJ2-7
size: NA
V: TRBV4-3
DNA: TGCGCCAGCAGCCAAGTGATAGCGGGTATCTACGAGCAGTACTTC
CDR3: CASSQVIAGIYEQYF

D: NA
J: TRBJ1-3
size: NA
V: TRBV5-1
DNA: TGCGCCAGCAGCGCCGAACCCGGCTCTGGAAACACCATATATTTT
CDR3: CASSAEPGSGNTIYF

D: NA
J: TRBJ2-7
size: once
V: TRBV7-8
DNA: TGTGCCAGCAGCTTCTACCCAGATGGACAGCTACTAGCGAGAAACGAGCAGTACTTC
CDR3: CASSFYPDGQLLARNEQYF

D: NA
J: TRBJ2-7
size: NA
V: TRBV11-2
DNA: TGTGCCAGCAGCAGTCGCTACGAGCAGTACTTC
CDR3: CASSSRYEQYF

D: NA
J: TRBJ2-3
size: NA
V: TRBV5-1
DNA: TGCGCCAGCCGACTTAGCACAGATACGCAGTATTTT
CDR3: CASRLSTDTQYF

D: NA
J: TRBJ1-1
size: NA
V: TRBV25-1
DNA: TGTGCCAGCAGTGATGGCCAAATGGAAGAAGCTTTCTTT
CDR3: CASSDGQMEEAFF

D: TRBD1
J: TRBJ2-7
size: NA
V: TRBV6-6
DNA: TGTGCCAGCAGTTCCCGGGACAGGGGCTACGAGCAGTACTTC
CDR3: CASSSRDRGYEQYF

D: NA
J: TRBJ1-1
size: NA
V: TRBV7-9
DNA: TGTGCCAGCAGCTACCCCCAGGCATCTGGATACACTGAAGCTTTCTTT
CDR3: CASSYPQASGYTEAFF

D: TRBD1
J: TRBJ2-7
size: NA
V: TRBV6-1
DNA: TGTGCCAGCAGTGAATATAGGACAGGGCATTTCGAGCAGTACTTC
CDR3: CASSEYRTGHFEQYF

D: NA
J: TRBJ2-6
size: NA
V: TRBV28
DNA: TGTGCCAGCAAGGGGCCTTCGTCCCTCTCTGGGGCCAACGTCCTGACTTTC
CDR3: CASKGPSSLSGANVLTF

D: TRBD1
J: TRBJ2-5
size: few
V: TRBV29-1
DNA: TGCAGCGTATACGACAGGGGGCGTCTGGAGACCCAGTACTTC
CDR3: CSVYDRGRLETQYF

D: TRBD1
J: TRBJ2-3
size: NA
V: TRBV5-6
DNA: TGTGCCAGCAGCTCCCCGGGACAGCCTAGCACAGATACGCAGTATTTT
CDR3: CASSSPGQPSTDTQYF

D: NA
J: TRBJ1-3
size: few
V: TRBV9
DNA: TGTGCCAGCAGCGGCACTGGACCTGGAAACACCATATATTTT
CDR3: CASSGTGPGNTIYF

D: TRBD2
J: TRBJ2-7
size: NA
V: TRBV27
DNA: TGTGCCAGCAGTCTTGGGACTAGCGGTTACGAGCAGTACTTC
CDR3: CASSLGTSGYEQYF

D: NA
J: TRBJ1-3
size: NA
V: TRBV4-1
DNA: TGCGCCAGCAGCCTACTTCAGATCTCTGGAAACACCATATATTTT
CDR3: CASSLLQISGNTIYF

D: TRBD2
J: TRBJ2-2
size: NA
V: TRBV6-5
DNA: TGTGCCAGCCATCCGACTAGCGGGATCTTCGGGGAGCTGTTTTTT
CDR3: CASHPTSGIFGELFF

D: TRBD1
J: TRBJ2-2
size: once
V: TRBV7-9
DNA: TGTGCCAGCAGCAGCGAGGACAGGTGGCCGGGAGGGGAGCTGTTTTTT
CDR3: CASSSEDRWPGGELFF

D: NA
J: TRBJ1-5
size: few
V: TRBV11-2
DNA: TGTGCCAGCGCACTAACTATTGGGGATCAGCCCCAGCATTTT
CDR3: CASALTIGDQPQHF

D: NA
J: TRBJ1-2
size: once
V: TRBV27
DNA: TGTGCCAGCAGTGCGTACCCGACAGGACCTAACTATGGCTACACCTTC
CDR3: CASSAYPTGPNYGYTF

D: NA
J: TRBJ2-5
size: NA
V: TRBV15
DNA: TGTGCCACCAGCAGAGATCTCCATGGGGTGAAAGAGACCCAGTACTTC
CDR3: CATSRDLHGVKETQYF

D: NA
J: TRBJ2-2
size: NA
V: TRBV7-9
DNA: TGTGCCACCTGGCCCGGACGAACCGGGGAGCTGTTTTTT
CDR3: CATWPGRTGELFF

D: TRBD1
J: TRBJ2-7
size: NA
V: TRBV27
DNA: TGTGCCAGCAGTTTATCTCCCGGGACAGGGGCCCACGAGCAGTACTTC
CDR3: CASSLSPGTGAHEQYF

D: NA
J: TRBJ2-5
size: NA
V: TRBV2
DNA: TGTGCCAGCAGTGAATTAGGGTACCAAGAGACCCAGTACTTC
CDR3: CASSELGYQETQYF

D: NA
J: TRBJ2-1
size: NA
V: TRBV28
DNA: TGTGCCAGCAGCCCGAGGTACAATGAGCAGTTCTTC
CDR3: CASSPRYNEQFF